This T cell receptor beta chain was identified during a study of cytomegalovirus exposure and HLA in healthy donors (dated by TCRdb to the late 2010s). Turning to the overall study: An earlier analysis of some 550 of the donors reported approximately 290 Gb of sequence data and 117 million unique TCR beta sequences from approximately 180 million T cells. An early release that covered more than 550 HLA-typed donors contained approximately 300 gigabases of sequencing data and approximately 85 million unique TCR sequences. Among the roughly 390 genotyped donors, around 81% belonged to the genetic ancestry cluster associated with self-reported Caucasian donors. The study was designed to test whether signatures of past pathogen exposure could be identified by cataloging public T cell receptors. The study used immunosequencing to profile the T cell repertoires of hundreds of subjects and linked those repertoires to cytomegalovirus serostatus. A separate validation cohort of roughly 110 different subjects was used in addition to the roughly 700-subject first cohort. To predict cytomegalovirus infection status, the study combined high-throughput TCR immunosequencing, statistical association of individual TCRs with disease status, and machine learning. A later analysis re-examined previously published TCR beta repertoires from over 500 donors and added high-resolution HLA genotyping to investigate patterns of TCR occurrence. In the later analysis, no new phenotypic data were used to find candidate immune exposures; instead, reliance was placed on TCR beta sequences and their occurrence across donors. An earlier analysis of some 600 of the donors applied high-throughput TCR beta sequencing to assess whether each TCR beta V gene segment acted as functional or pseudogenic. Donor age, sex, ethnicity and CMV serostatus were compiled alongside the repertoire data. Genome-wide SNP genotypes for about 65% of the 666 donors were used in a later genetic analysis, which treated that subset as a discovery cohort. All discovery cohort repertoires had been generated on a single sequencing platform. HLA typing included class I and class II loci at four-digit resolution. The number of donors typed differed by locus, with about 629-640 for A, B, C, DRB1 and DQB1, around 500 for DQA1, under 610 for DPA1, and about 450 for DPB1. Roughly 5 DR-DQ haplotypes were handled as single units for association and clustering, since linkage in the cohort was strong. Among some 400 genotyped donors of the cohort, an average of about 220,000 unique TCR beta nucleotide sequences was sequenced per donor, of which 15% to 20% were non-productive.

Overall study results and their limits: Cytomegalovirus status was reported to be diagnosed by the classifier with high specificity and sensitivity in both the original and validation cohorts. According to a later genetic analysis, donors in an Asian-associated ancestry cluster had fewer N-insertions in productive TCRs than the roughly 700-donor mean. A further reported finding was that TCR beta sequences accurately predicted the HLA-A and HLA-B alleles for most subjects in the first cohort. When HLA alleles, especially DR and DQ, strongly co-occurred, attributing TCR associations to individual alleles was difficult. This cohort had only TCR beta chains sequenced, and the lack of alpha or paired-chain data limited which features could be detected. In an earlier analysis of approximately 590 of the donors, most TCR beta V segments appeared in productive rearrangements about 87% or about 30% of the time, broadly matching IMGT annotations. For the cohort, immune exposure information was limited to CMV serostatus. In the study, approximately 160 TCR beta chains were listed as associated with cytomegalovirus. Linkage disequilibrium might explain the correlated functional status among segregating V segments, but an unknown experimental factor could not be ruled out. The sequencing pipeline was judged likely to have produced a cluster of highly shared sequence variants as a technical artifact. According to a later analysis, most CMV-associated TCR beta chains appeared to be HLA-restricted, and the HLA associations seemed to be driven largely by CMV exposure. Because the 87-base-pair reads could not distinguish some IMGT-functional V segments, including TRBV6-2 and TRBV6-3, those segments were excluded. A later genetic analysis associated a missense DCLRE1C variant with V-gene and J-gene trimming of TCR beta chains, and an independent cohort replicated the association. In vitro tests confirmed that a few of the cytomegalovirus-associated TCR beta chains recognize cytomegalovirus antigens. According to a later analysis, parvovirus B19, influenza, CMV and Epstein-Barr virus appeared linked to several top co-occurrence clusters. While some public TCRs were present in many individuals, most TCR sequences turned up only very rarely across donors. In a later analysis, HLA-associated TCR beta chains showed more clonal expansion and lower generation probabilities than non-associated chains that were equally common. The authors suggested that the approach could potentially be extended to other disease states and immunological phenotypes. The earlier analysis of 450 to 700 of the donors excluded roughly 16 rarely observed V segments, including chromosome 9 orphons, because counts were too low. Specific HLA alleles were associated with 15,000 to 20,000 TCR beta sequences at a false discovery rate of 0.05 in a later analysis. A later analysis found that TCR association rates varied across HLA loci, with DRB1 alleles showing the most associated TCRs and HLA-C alleles the fewest. The presence/absence analyses assumed that sequencing depth was roughly uniform across donors, and that assumption may not be true. Because HLA typing was missing for some donors at each locus, association tests included only the typed subset.

Points on this clone: Its antigen is currently not known. Base qualities were left out, and no much larger clone turns up one base away.

Trimming accounts for 7 bases at V and 6 bases at J, while the number of junction bases matched to no gene is 9. The germline V gene provides CDR1 MNHEY and CDR2 SVGAGI. There are 13 amino acids in the CDR3, from cysteine to phenylalanine inclusive. Just the 39-base CDR3 DNA is kept, in frame starting at base 1. The cohort was made up of roughly 670 healthy bone marrow donors. At the time of sampling, every cohort member was nominally healthy, though immune exposures that went unrecorded were likely present. The donor tested CMV seronegative, placing the donor among the approximately 360 seronegative members of the cohort. Every donor gave a peripheral blood sample, and the peripheral blood mononuclear cells from that sample were used for TCR beta sequencing. The Qiagen DNeasy Blood Extraction Kit was used to extract genomic DNA from the blood cell samples. Preparation of the library involved the immunoSEQ multiplex PCR assay. The multiplex PCR relied on a mix of 60 forward primers for TCR Vbeta segments and 13 reverse primers for TCR Jbeta segments. The CDR3 region of rearranged TCR beta genes was amplified from genomic DNA with a multiplex PCR assay. Amplified TCR beta libraries were sequenced as 87-base-pair reads on the Illumina HiSeq System. Per the source publication's procedure: Across the 670 or so repertoires, a later analysis counted approximately 83 million unique TCR beta chains, roughly 11 million of which were shared by at least two donors. A nearest-neighbor algorithm error-corrected the raw reads and collapsed the reads into unique sequences, merging closely related sequences to remove PCR and sequencing errors. To assign V, D and J gene segments, CDR3 sequences were aligned to IMGT reference sequences. For a sequence to be retained, a match of at least six nucleotides was required to both a V gene segment and a J gene segment. Rearrangements were called productive when the CDR3 lacked stop codons and stayed in frame with V and J; all others were non-productive. CDR3 was defined by IMGT convention, running from the second conserved V-encoded cysteine to the conserved J-encoded phenylalanine. Sequences without an unambiguous match to a single V gene segment were excluded from the earlier analysis of almost 600 of the donors. An earlier analysis of fewer than 750 of the donors called V segments functional above 56.7% productive rearrangements and segregating when the between-donor standard deviation exceeded 5%. A statistical classification framework was developed to diagnose cytomegalovirus status using the catalog of TCR beta chain sequences. V and J gene assignment, in a later analysis, came from comparing TCR nucleotide sequences with IMGT/GENE-DB human TR gene sequences. Using the TCRdist pipeline, a later analysis assigned CDR3 sequences along with most-parsimonious VDJ recombination scenarios. A later analysis defined each TCR beta chain by its CDR3 amino acid sequence plus V-gene family, and excluded reads lacking a unique V-gene family. In a later analysis, 550 to 650 highly shared, low-generation-probability nucleotide sequences were removed to address suspected cross-contamination and a sequencing artifact. In a later analysis, a clonal expansion index for each public chain was calculated from normalized within-repertoire ranks of inferred template counts. In a later analysis, generation probabilities were computed using a VDJ recombination model fitted to out-of-frame rearrangements, and the results were checked against IGoR. A later analysis scored TCR-TCR, TCR-HLA and TCR-CMV co-occurrence with hypergeometric tests, applying a repertoire-size bias correction to TCR pairs. In a later analysis, false discovery rates were estimated by permuting HLA or CMV assignments 20 times. A later analysis grouped co-occurring TCRs with DBSCAN, adding TCRdist sequence similarity when clustering within HLA-allele-positive subsets. Repertoires with fewer than 30,000 or more than 120,000 public chains were left out of co-occurrence clustering, as were five repertoires with anomalous nucleotide sharing. As stored in TCRdb, this immuneACCESS dataset retains in-frame rearrangements with V and J assigned. A fraction of the clones does not appear; measured against another copy, unresolved V genes explain less than half of the discrepancy, and the remainder lacks a known reason. That table gives V, J and clone size, and the DNA gave D and trimming. Across this sample there are 200,000 to 250,000 clones, with about 80% seen only once. The ten largest clones add up to under 2% of the sample.

Material for sequencing was PBMCs. This TCR was sampled from a man younger than 35 in good health and CMV-seronegative. The chain is made from TRBV6-5 and TRBJ2-7; 7 bases in between match TRBD2. The DNA sequence is as follows: TGTGCCAGCATCGAAATTGGGGGGGGCGAGCAGTACTTC. This translates into CASIEIGGGEQYF.